Listed below are T cell receptor beta chains from one sample, sequenced in a study of CD8+CD57+ T cells in acquired aplastic anemia. In TCRdb, the reads were re-called with MiXCR into one record per CDR3 protein. The sample includes tens of thousands of distinct CDR3 sequences, approximately 46% of them seen just once. The sequencing sample was made of sorted CD4+, CD8+, or CD8+CD57+ T cells (not recorded which) from PBMCs. Receptor source: a human donor in good health, serving as a control. CDR3s include the opening cysteine and the closing phenylalanine or tryptophan. The order of the fields is clone size, D gene, V gene, J gene, CDR3 protein, CDR3 DNA. A D gene is named only where the DNA matches it firmly. Clone size is not always given. Where it is, it says once, few, many or a class for expanded clones.

many	TRBD1	TRBV5-1	TRBJ2-5	CASTTGGETQYF	TGCGCCAGTACTACAGGGGGAGAGACCCAGTACTTC
-	-	TRBV6-5	TRBJ2-7	CASSYSETGSYEQYF	TGTGCCAGCAGTTACTCGGAGACAGGTTCCTACGAGCAGTACTTC
-	-	TRBV24-1	TRBJ2-3	CATSDLNSSTDTRYF	TGTGCCACCAGTGATTTGAACAGTAGCACAGATACGCGATATTTT
few	-	TRBV7-2	TRBJ1-2	CASSPGQRANYGYTF	TGTGCCAGCAGCCCAGGACAGAGAGCTAACTATGGCTACACCTTC
-	-	TRBV2	TRBJ2-5	CASRDQETQYF	TGTGCCAGCAGAGATCAAGAGACCCAGTACTTC
many	-	TRBV9	TRBJ1-1	CASSGVIGGLTEAFF	TGTGCCAGCAGCGGAGTAATCGGGGGCCTCACTGAAGCTTTCTTT
-	-	TRBV3-1	TRBJ2-5	CASSQGLSETQYF	TGTGCCAGCAGCCAAGGGCTTTCTGAGACCCAGTACTTC
many	-	TRBV5-1	TRBJ1-3	CASSLTSGNTIYF	TGCGCCAGCAGCTTAACCTCTGGAAACACCATATATTTT
-	-	TRBV7-3	TRBJ2-7	CASSQGLDEQYF	TGTGCCAGCAGCCAGGGGCTCGACGAGCAGTACTTC
many	TRBD2	TRBV7-9	TRBJ2-5	CASSIGGLAGGPQETQYF	TGTGCCAGCAGCATAGGAGGACTAGCGGGGGGGCCGCAAGAGACCCAGTACTTC
-	TRBD1	TRBV29-1	TRBJ2-7	CSVPGTGGSYEQYF	TGCAGCGTTCCCGGGACAGGGGGCTCCTACGAGCAGTACTTC
many	-	TRBV4-1	TRBJ1-2	CASSDPGARGGYTF	TGCGCCAGCAGCGACCCCGGGGCGCGGGGTGGCTACACCTTC
many	-	TRBV7-9	TRBJ2-1	CASSLFGGPNNEQFF	TGTGCCAGCAGCTTATTTGGGGGCCCTAACAATGAGCAGTTCTTC
-	-	TRBV24-1	TRBJ2-1	CATSASDNNEQFF	TGTGCCACCAGTGCCTCAGATAACAATGAGCAGTTCTTC
-	TRBD1	TRBV30	TRBJ1-5	CAWSRGTVNQPQHF	TGTGCCTGGAGTCGGGGGACAGTCAATCAGCCCCAGCATTTT
-	-	TRBV10-1	TRBJ1-6	CASSTSQGSYNSPLHF	TGCGCCAGCAGTACGTCACAGGGATCCTATAATTCACCCCTCCACTTT
-	-	TRBV29-1	TRBJ2-3	CSVERDQGNTQYF	TGCAGCGTTGAGAGGGACCAGGGAAATACGCAGTATTTT
few	TRBD2	TRBV13	TRBJ2-3	CASSLGVAGGSGAQYF	TGTGCCAGCAGCTTAGGCGTAGCGGGGGGAAGTGGTGCGCAGTATTTT
many	TRBD1	TRBV27	TRBJ1-6	CASNMGTGGGSPLHF	TGTGCCAGCAACATGGGGACAGGGGGTGGTTCACCCCTCCACTTT
-	TRBD2	TRBV9	TRBJ2-2	CASSVVLAGNTGELFF	TGTGCCAGCAGCGTAGTGCTAGCGGGCAACACCGGGGAGCTGTTTTTT
many	-	TRBV29-1	TRBJ2-3	CSVEDLSDTQYF	TGCAGCGTTGAAGATCTGTCAGATACGCAGTATTTT
-	-	TRBV19	TRBJ2-5	CASSLESSRETQYF	TGTGCCAGTAGTCTAGAGTCCAGTCGAGAGACCCAGTACTTC
-	TRBD1	TRBV24-1	TRBJ1-6	CATSDPTSTGGNSPLHF	TGTGCCACCAGTGATCCAACCTCGACAGGGGGCAATTCACCCCTCCACTTT
many	-	TRBV11-3	TRBJ2-1	CASSLAADNEQFF	TGTGCCAGCAGCTTAGCGGCCGACAATGAGCAGTTCTTC